This is a list of T cell receptor beta chains from one sample in a study of CD8+CD57+ T cells in acquired aplastic anemia. TCRdb called the reads again in MiXCR, with one record for every CDR3 protein. The sample gives about 180,000 distinct CDR3 sequences, 48% of which show up once; 10% to 15% is in the top ten. The sample was sorted CD4+, CD8+, or CD8+CD57+ T cells (not recorded which) from PBMCs. The receptors here all came from a human donor with aplastic anemia. The CDR3 runs from the conserved cysteine through the conserved F or W. The D gene is left open where the match is weak. Where a row states a size, it is once, few, many or the class of an expanded clone; other rows omit it.

V gene,D gene,clone size,J gene,CDR3 protein
TRBV19,.,.,TRBJ1-5,CASSIERSQPQHF
TRBV18,.,.,TRBJ1-2,CASSTERPNYGYTF
TRBV10-1,.,few,TRBJ1-1,CASSEERGWNTEAFF
TRBV5-1,.,many,TRBJ2-3,CASSLGRTPDTQYF
TRBV25-1,TRBD1,.,TRBJ2-7,CASARQGSYEQYF
TRBV3-1,.,many,TRBJ2-3,CASSQGREPDTQYF
TRBV2,.,.,TRBJ1-1,CASSERELTEAFF
TRBV19,.,many,TRBJ1-1,CASSTALGRINTEAFF
TRBV11-1,TRBD1,.,TRBJ2-5,CASSLADRGMLQETQYF
TRBV29-1,.,.,TRBJ1-1,CSQDRRGNTEAFF
TRBV6-5,.,.,TRBJ2-5,CASSYVGYQETQYF
TRBV28,.,.,TRBJ2-5,CASRSTAQYF
TRBV3-1,.,many,TRBJ2-7,CASSQAGAVSPEQYF
TRBV27,TRBD1,many,TRBJ2-2,CASSLPGGGELFF
TRBV19,TRBD1,.,TRBJ1-1,CASSRPGQRNTEAFF
TRBV6-1,.,.,TRBJ1-6,CASGSSWGGSPLHF
TRBV30,.,.,TRBJ2-7,CAWSHTRVSYEQYF
TRBV10-3,TRBD1,many,TRBJ1-1,CATIPATGMNTEAFF
TRBV9,.,many,TRBJ1-1,CASSVDSGSAFF
TRBV2,.,.,TRBJ1-1,CASMRTVNGNTEAFF
TRBV12-3/TRBV12-4,.,.,TRBJ2-5,CASSYPGTQYF
TRBV7-9,.,.,TRBJ2-7,CASSQASREQYF
TRBV6-5,.,.,TRBJ2-2,CASSSPWTANTGELFF
TRBV7-3,.,.,TRBJ2-7,CASSSGLAYEQYF
TRBV25-1,.,.,TRBJ2-7,CASRGPQGLKYEQYF
TRBV19,TRBD2,.,TRBJ2-7,CASSILAGDEQYF